The 23 T cell receptor beta chains given below trace back to one sample, sequenced in a study of CD8+CD57+ T cells in acquired aplastic anemia. It was genomic DNA that served as the template for profiling TCR beta VDJ and CDR3. Each CDR3 protein is one row after TCRdb ran MiXCR on the reads. The sample contains some 220,000 distinct CDR3 sequences, roughly 35% of which appear only once. Input material: sorted CD4+, CD8+, or CD8+CD57+ T cells (not recorded which) from PBMCs. Source of these receptors: a human donor in good health, serving as a control.

To note about this clonotype: A clone one base away is much larger, so this may be a read error. The chain employs TRBV20-1 and TRBJ1-6, with a possible D match to TRBD1 (6 bases). This CDR3 has 16 residues. The V end lost 4 bases, the J end lost 8 bases, and 21 bases lay between the germline ends. The germline V gene encodes CDR1 DFQATT and CDR2 SNEGSKA (reference sequence). The CDR3 sequence: CSATYRDKGKDSPLHF. The CDR3 DNA is TGCAGTGCTACATACCGGGACAAGGGGAAAGATTCACCCCTCCACTTT.

This clonotype was observed many times. This chain uses TRBV15 with TRBJ2-2; D not resolved. The CDR3 is 15 amino acids. The germline gives CDR1 LNHNV, CDR2 YYDKDF (reference sequence). V was pared by 0 bases and J by 0 bases, with 5 bases between. CDR3 region: CATSRDKTNTGELFF. In nucleotides, the CDR3 is TGTGCCACCAGCAGAGACAAGACGAACACCGGGGAGCTGTTTTTT.

The CDR3 protein is CSALAGLYGYTF. CDR3 nucleotides: TGCAGTGCTTTGGCAGGGCTCTATGGCTACACCTTC. This sequence joins TRBV20-1 and TRBJ1-2, with D perhaps TRBD1 (5 bases). V was pared by 5 bases and J by 4 bases, with 11 bases between. The CDR3 consists of 12 residues. The germline V gene encodes CDR1 DFQATT and CDR2 SNEGSKA (reference sequence).

CDR3 nucleotide sequence: TGCGCCAGCAGCCGTAGTGGGGCTACCTCCTACGAGCAGTACTTC. Protein product: CASSRSGATSYEQYF. The chain joins TRBV4-1 to TRBJ2-7, with D possibly being TRBD1 (5 bases). Germline CDR1 MGHRA, CDR2 YSYEKL. This CDR3 spans 15 amino acids. Trimming left V 4 bases short and J 0 bases short, with 13 bases between.

The table lists this clonotype with many counts. The gene calls are TRBV6-1 and TRBJ1-2, with a tentative D call TRBD1 (6 bases). CDR3 length equals 16 residues. From germline, CDR1 is MNHNS and CDR2 SASEGT. The germline V and J ends were trimmed by 5 bases and 3 bases, with 19 bases remaining between them. The DNA of the CDR3 is TGTGCCAGCAGTACCCAGGCAGGGGCACGGGACTATGGCTACACCTTC. Translating gives CASSTQAGARDYGYTF.

With regard to this clonotype: A much larger clone differs from this one at a single base, so this may be a read error. V gene TRBV7-2 combines with J gene TRBJ1-2; D gene unclear. The CDR3 is 15 amino acids. Trimming shortened V by 0 bases and J by 0 bases, and 8 bases separated the two germline ends. The germline CDR1 and CDR2 sequences are SGHTA and FQGNSA. CDR3 protein: CASSLAESTNYGYTF. CDR3 nucleotide sequence: TGTGCCAGCAGCTTAGCAGAGTCCACTAACTATGGCTACACCTTC.

In this sample, this clonotype turned up many times. The chain is built from TRBV10-1 and TRBJ2-1, with 7 positions matching TRBD1. The CDR3 sequence is 15 residues long. The germline V gene has CDR1 WNHNN and CDR2 SYGVQD (reference sequence). With V trimmed by 4 bases and J by 6 bases, 9 bases remained unmatched. CDR3 protein: CASSARQGVRNEQFF. DNA of the CDR3: TGCGCCAGCAGTGCTCGACAGGGTGTTCGCAATGAGCAGTTCTTC.

This clonotype occurred a few times. The V call is TRBV6-1, the J call TRBJ1-2, with TRBD1 matching 7 bases. The V gene end was trimmed by 6 bases and the J gene end by 4 bases; junction bases not matched to a gene: 11. The length of the CDR3 is 15 residues. Looked up from germline, CDR1 is MNHNS and CDR2 is SASEGT. The CDR3 DNA is TGTGCCAGCAGCCGACAACAACAGGGGAGCTATGGCTACACCTTC. It yields the protein CASSRQQQGSYGYTF.

This clonotype was seen ten or more times. The CDR3 reads CATSERGSGNTIYF. Written as DNA, the CDR3 is TGTGCCACCAGTGAGAGGGGCTCTGGAAACACCATATATTTT. The rearrangement uses TRBV24-1 and TRBJ1-3; tentatively, D is TRBD1 (5 bases). In germline, CDR1 is KGHDR, CDR2 SFDVKD. CDR3 length equals 14 residues. Trimming removed 4 bases at V and 0 bases at J, with 6 bases between.

This clonotype was picked up one time. Germline is not matched at one junction end, which may reflect a read error. The chain joins TRBV7-9 to TRBJ1-1; D gene unclear. Looked up from germline, CDR1 is SEHNR and CDR2 is FQNEAQ (reference sequence). The CDR3 runs to 14 residues. As DNA, the CDR3 is TGTGCCAGCAGGCCAGGAGCTATGAACACTGCAGCTTTCTTT. Translation gives CASRPGAMNTAAFF.

There are many counts of this clonotype. The CDR3 DNA reads TGTGCCAGCAGCCAACAGACAACTAACTATGGCTACACCTTC. Amino acids: CASSQQTTNYGYTF. The chain has TRBV3-1 and TRBJ1-2; no definite D call. Germline V CDR1 and CDR2: LGHDT, YNNKEL (reference sequence). Between the trimmed V and J ends, which lost 2 bases and 0 bases, there was a span of 7 bases. CDR3 size: 14 residues. The full variable domain, in which reference TRBV3-1 and TRBJ1-2 provide the parts outside the CDR3, is DTAVSQTPKYLVTQMGNDKSIKCEQNLGHDTMYWYKQDSKKFLKIMFSYNNKELIINETVPNRFSPKSPDKAHLNLHINSLELGDSAVYFCASSQQTTNYGYTFGSGTRLTVV.

This clonotype was counted ten times or more. V and J are TRBV7-3 and TRBJ2-1, with D perhaps TRBD1 (5 bases). The V gene's germline CDR1 is SGHTA and CDR2 FQGTGA. CDR3 size: 15 residues. Trimming cost V 0 bases and J 3 bases, with 9 bases left between them. The CDR3 DNA follows: TGTGCCAGCAGCTTAACAGGGGCCCACTACAATGAGCAGTTCTTC. Amino acids: CASSLTGAHYNEQFF.

The J gene is TRBJ1-3, the V gene TRBV3-1; perhaps TRBD1 as D (5 bases). Per germline, CDR1 LGHDT and CDR2 YNNKEL (reference sequence). Trimming shortened V by 4 bases and J by 0 bases, and 10 bases separated the two germline ends. The CDR3 runs 15 residues. CDR3 bases: TGTGCCAGCAGCCCTGGGGCGGACTCTGGAAACACCATATATTTT. Its translation is CASSPGADSGNTIYF.

This clonotype was detected only once. This chain links TRBV10-3 with TRBJ1-2; D gene uncertain. The CDR3 has 12 residues. CDR1 ENHRY and CDR2 SYGVKD come from the germline V gene. V gave up 6 bases and J gave up 5 bases, with 10 bases separating them. CDR3 protein: CAISAAGYGYTF. CDR3 sequence (DNA): TGTGCCATCAGCGCTGCTGGTTATGGCTACACCTTC.

The chain links TRBV15 to TRBJ1-5; D gene ambiguous. There are 15 residues in the CDR3. CDR1 is LNHNV and CDR2 is YYDKDF in the germline V gene (reference sequence). V shed 1 base and J shed 0 bases, with 7 bases lying between them. CDR3 sequence reads: CATSRGWSSNQPQHF. As DNA, the CDR3 is TGTGCCACCAGCAGAGGGTGGTCTAGCAATCAGCCCCAGCATTTT.

As for this clonotype: With a much larger clone just one base away, this may be a read error. This chain joins TRBV2 and TRBJ1-1; the match to TRBD1 covers 8 bases. This CDR3 contains 13 residues. The V segment lost 6 bases and the J segment 1 base; nucleotides outside the gene matches: 1. Germline CDR1 SNHLY, CDR2 FYNNEI. In nucleotides, the CDR3 is TGTGCCAGCAGGGACAGGGCGAACACTGAAGCTTTCTTT. This gives the protein CASRDRANTEAFF.

This clonotype was counted at least ten times. The chain couples TRBV9 to TRBJ1-2; TRBD1 might be the D (5 bases). The CDR3 is made up of 15 amino acids. Germline V gives CDR1 SGDLS, CDR2 YYNGEE. The ends were cut back, 2 bases at V and 0 bases at J, with 11 bases in the middle. Here the CDR3 reads CASSVSGHANYGYTF. In DNA form, the CDR3 reads TGTGCCAGCAGCGTGTCCGGACATGCTAACTATGGCTACACCTTC.

This clonotype was found many times. The chain is built from TRBV19 and TRBJ1-4; no clear D gene. Per germline, CDR1 LNHDA and CDR2 SQIVND (reference sequence). Trimming shortened V by 7 bases and J by 0 bases, and 12 bases separated the two germline ends. CDR3 size: 15 residues. The CDR3 DNA reads as TGTGCCAGTACTTCGTCGAGGGCAACTAATGAAAAACTGTTTTTT. Its protein product is CASTSSRATNEKLFF. The entire variable domain, with the rest obtained from reference TRBV19 and TRBJ1-4, is as follows: DGGITQSPKYLFRKEGQNVTLSCEQNLNHDAMYWYRQDPGQGLRLIYYSQIVNDFQKGDIAEGYSVSREKKESFPLTVTSAQKNPTAFYLCASTSSRATNEKLFFGSGTQLSVL.

As to this clonotype: This could be a read error, since a much larger clone is one nucleotide away. This sequence joins TRBV5-1 and TRBJ2-7; the match to TRBD1 covers 9 bases. The CDR3 runs 14 residues. Germline V lookup: CDR1 SGHRS, CDR2 YFSETQ. The CDR3 DNA reads TGCGCCAGCCAACCCGGGACAGGGCTCTACGAGCGGTACTTC. Translated: CASQPGTGLYERYF.

This clonotype has only one observation. This rearrangement joins TRBV6-2 or TRBV6-3 to TRBJ1-6; D call uncertain. Trimming took 6 bases from V and 9 from J, leaving 9 bases between them. The CDR3 loop spans 12 amino acids. CDR1 MNHEY and CDR2 SVGEGT come from the germline V gene. The CDR3 here is CASSPEASPLHF. The CDR3 DNA is TGTGCCAGCAGCCCCGAGGCTTCACCCCTCCACTTT.

This sequence joins TRBV5-4 and TRBJ2-5; D is perhaps TRBD1 or TRBD2 (5 bases each). The CDR3 is 14 amino acids. The germline V and J ends were trimmed by 4 bases and 6 bases, with 16 bases remaining between them. Germline V gene sequence: CDR1 SGHNT, CDR2 YYREEE (reference sequence). CDR3 sequence reads: CASSEMKGTQTQYF. The CDR3 nucleotides are TGTGCCAGCAGCGAAATGAAGGGGACGCAGACCCAGTACTTC.

The gene calls are TRBV25-1 and TRBJ2-1; D could derive from TRBD1 or TRBD2 (5 bases each). The CDR3 has 16 amino acids. V was cut by 5 bases and J by 0 bases, with 14 bases left in between. Germline V lookup: CDR1 MGHDK, CDR2 SYGVNS. The CDR3 is CASSTYGTDSYNEQFF. In DNA form, the CDR3 reads TGTGCCAGCAGTACCTACGGGACGGACTCCTACAATGAGCAGTTCTTC.

This clonotype has a count of ten or more. The chain links TRBV20-1 to TRBJ2-2, with D unresolved. CDR1 and CDR2 (germline): DFQATT, SNEGSKA (reference sequence). Trimming took 2 bases from V and 3 from J, leaving 13 bases between them. This CDR3 is built from 15 residues. The CDR3 loop is CSARRAVGDTGELFF. The CDR3 coding sequence is TGCAGTGCTAGACGTGCCGTCGGTGACACCGGGGAGCTGTTTTTT.